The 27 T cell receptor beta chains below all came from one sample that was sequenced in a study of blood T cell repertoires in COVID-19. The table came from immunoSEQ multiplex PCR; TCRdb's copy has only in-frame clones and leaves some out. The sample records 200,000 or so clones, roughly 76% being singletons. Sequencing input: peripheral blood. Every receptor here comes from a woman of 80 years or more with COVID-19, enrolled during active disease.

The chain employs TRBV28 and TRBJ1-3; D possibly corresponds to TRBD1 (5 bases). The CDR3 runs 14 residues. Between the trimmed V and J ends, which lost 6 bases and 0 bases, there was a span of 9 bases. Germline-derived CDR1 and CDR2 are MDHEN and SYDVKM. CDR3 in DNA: TGTGCCAGCAGCTACAGGATCTCTGGAAACACCATATATTTT. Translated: CASSYRISGNTIYF.

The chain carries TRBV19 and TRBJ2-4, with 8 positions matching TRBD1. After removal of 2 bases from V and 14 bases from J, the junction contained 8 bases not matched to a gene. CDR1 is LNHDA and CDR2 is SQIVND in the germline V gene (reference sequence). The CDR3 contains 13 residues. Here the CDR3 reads CASSIRRTGLKYF. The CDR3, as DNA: TGTGCCAGTAGTATAAGGCGGACAGGGCTTAAGTACTTC.

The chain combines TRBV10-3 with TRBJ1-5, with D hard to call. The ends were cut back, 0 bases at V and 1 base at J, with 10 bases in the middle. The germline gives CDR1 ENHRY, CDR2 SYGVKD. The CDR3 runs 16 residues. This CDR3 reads CAISESGFGSNQPQHF. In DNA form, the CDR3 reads TGTGCCATCAGTGAGTCTGGATTCGGGAGCAATCAGCCCCAGCATTTT.

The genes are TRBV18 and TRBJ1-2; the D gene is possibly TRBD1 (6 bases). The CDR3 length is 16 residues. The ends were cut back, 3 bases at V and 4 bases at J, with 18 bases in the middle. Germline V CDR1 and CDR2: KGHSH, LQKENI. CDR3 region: CASSPVDGGLAYGYTF. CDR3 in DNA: TGTGCCAGCTCACCGGTCGACGGGGGGCTGGCCTATGGCTACACCTTC.

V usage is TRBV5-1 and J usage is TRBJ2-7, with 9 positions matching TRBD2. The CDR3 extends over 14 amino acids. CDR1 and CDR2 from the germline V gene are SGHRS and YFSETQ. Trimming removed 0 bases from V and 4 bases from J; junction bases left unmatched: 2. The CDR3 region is CASSLAGLAYEQYF. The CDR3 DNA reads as TGCGCCAGCAGCTTGGCCGGACTAGCGTACGAGCAGTACTTC.

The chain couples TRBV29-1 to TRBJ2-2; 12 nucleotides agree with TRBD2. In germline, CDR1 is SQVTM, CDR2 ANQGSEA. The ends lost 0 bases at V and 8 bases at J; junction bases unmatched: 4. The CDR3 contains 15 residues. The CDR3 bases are TGCAGCGTTGAAGAGACTAGCGGGAGTGGGGGGGAGCTGTTTTTT. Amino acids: CSVEETSGSGGELFF.

The CDR3 DNA reads TGTGCCAGCAGTTCGACAAGCTATAATTCACCCCTCCACTTT. It translates to CASSSTSYNSPLHF. This sequence joins TRBV27 and TRBJ1-6, with unresolved D. The CDR3 is 14 amino acids. Germline V CDR1 and CDR2: MNHEY, SMNVEV (reference sequence). Trimming stripped 4 bases from V and 3 bases from J, with 7 bases between.

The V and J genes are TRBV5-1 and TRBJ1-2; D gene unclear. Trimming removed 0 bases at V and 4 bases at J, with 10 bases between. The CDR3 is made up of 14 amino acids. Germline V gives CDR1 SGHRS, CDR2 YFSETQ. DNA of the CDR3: TGCGCCAGCAGCTTGGAAACCCCCAGCTATGGCTACACCTTC. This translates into CASSLETPSYGYTF.

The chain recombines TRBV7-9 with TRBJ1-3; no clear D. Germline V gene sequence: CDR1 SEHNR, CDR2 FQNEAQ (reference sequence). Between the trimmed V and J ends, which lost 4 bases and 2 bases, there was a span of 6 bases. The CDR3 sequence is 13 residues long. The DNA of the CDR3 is TGTGCCAGCAGCTCCGCGACTGGAAACACCATATATTTT. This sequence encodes CASSSATGNTIYF.

CDR3 sequence (DNA): TGTGCCAGCAGCGTATTGACCGGGACAGAGAATGAAAAACTGTTTTTT. This codes for CASSVLTGTENEKLFF. The rearrangement uses TRBV7-6 and TRBJ1-4, with 7 nucleotides matching TRBD1. Germline trimming cut 5 bases from V and 5 bases from J; bases unmatched to any gene: 11. The CDR3 loop spans 16 amino acids. The germline gives CDR1 SGHVS, CDR2 FNYEAQ.

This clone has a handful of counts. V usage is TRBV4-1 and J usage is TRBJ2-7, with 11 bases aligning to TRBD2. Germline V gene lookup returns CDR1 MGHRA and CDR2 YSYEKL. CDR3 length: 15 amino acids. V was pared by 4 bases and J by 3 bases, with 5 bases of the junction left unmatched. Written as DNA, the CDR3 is TGCGCCAGCAGCCTTTCTAGCGGGGGGCACTACGAGCAGTACTTC. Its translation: CASSLSSGGHYEQYF.

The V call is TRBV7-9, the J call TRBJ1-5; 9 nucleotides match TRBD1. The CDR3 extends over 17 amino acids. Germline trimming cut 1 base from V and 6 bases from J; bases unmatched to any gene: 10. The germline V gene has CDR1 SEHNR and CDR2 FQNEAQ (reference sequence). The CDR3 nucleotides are TGTGCCAGCAGCTTAGTAACGGGACAGGGATCAGGTCAGCCCCAGCATTTT. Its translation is CASSLVTGQGSGQPQHF.

The CDR3 DNA follows: TGTGCCAGCAGTTTATCGCCCCGGGCAGGGCTAAAAGAAGCTTTCTTT. Protein product: CASSLSPRAGLKEAFF. This rearrangement joins TRBV27 to TRBJ1-1, with D perhaps matching TRBD1 (5 bases). CDR3 length equals 16 residues. V lost 0 bases and J 8 bases, leaving 19 bases between the germline ends. Germline CDR1 is MNHEY and CDR2 is SMNVEV (reference sequence).

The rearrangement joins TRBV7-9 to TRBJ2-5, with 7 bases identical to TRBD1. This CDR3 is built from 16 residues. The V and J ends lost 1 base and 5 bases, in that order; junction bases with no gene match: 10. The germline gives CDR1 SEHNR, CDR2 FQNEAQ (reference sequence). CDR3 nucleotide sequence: TGTGCCAGCAGCTTAGTTTCGGACAGGCTAGGGGAGACCCAGTACTTC. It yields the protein CASSLVSDRLGETQYF.

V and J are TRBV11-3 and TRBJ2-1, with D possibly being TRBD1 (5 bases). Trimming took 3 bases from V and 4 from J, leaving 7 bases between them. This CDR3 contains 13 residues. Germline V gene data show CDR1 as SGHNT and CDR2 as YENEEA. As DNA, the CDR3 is TGTGCCAGCAGCTTTGACAGATACAATGAGCAGTTCTTC. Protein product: CASSFDRYNEQFF.

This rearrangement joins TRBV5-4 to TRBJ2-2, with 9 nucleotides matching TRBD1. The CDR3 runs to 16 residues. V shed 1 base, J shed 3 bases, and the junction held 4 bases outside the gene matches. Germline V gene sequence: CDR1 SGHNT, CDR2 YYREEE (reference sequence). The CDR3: CASSLMTGGDTGELFF. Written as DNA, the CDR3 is TGTGCCAGCAGCTTGATGACAGGGGGGGACACCGGGGAGCTGTTTTTT.

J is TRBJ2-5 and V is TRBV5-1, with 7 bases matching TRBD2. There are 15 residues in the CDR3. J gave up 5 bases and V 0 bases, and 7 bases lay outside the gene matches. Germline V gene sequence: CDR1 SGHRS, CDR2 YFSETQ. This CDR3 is CASSLDRGEGETQYF. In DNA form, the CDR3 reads TGCGCCAGCAGCTTGGACCGGGGGGAGGGGGAGACCCAGTACTTC.

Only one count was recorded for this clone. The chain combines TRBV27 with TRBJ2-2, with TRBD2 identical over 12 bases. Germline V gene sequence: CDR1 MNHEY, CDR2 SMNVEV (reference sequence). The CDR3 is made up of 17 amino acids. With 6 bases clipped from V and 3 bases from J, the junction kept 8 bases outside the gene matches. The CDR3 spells CASSHLAGGPYTGELFF. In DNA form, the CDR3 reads TGTGCCAGCAGCCACCTAGCGGGGGGGCCTTACACCGGGGAGCTGTTTTTT.

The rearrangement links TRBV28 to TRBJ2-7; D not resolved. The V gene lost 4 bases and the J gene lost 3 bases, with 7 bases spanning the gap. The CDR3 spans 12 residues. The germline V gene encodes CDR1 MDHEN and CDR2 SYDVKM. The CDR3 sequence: CASSSPYYEQYF. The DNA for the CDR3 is TGTGCCAGCAGTTCCCCTTACTACGAGCAGTACTTC.

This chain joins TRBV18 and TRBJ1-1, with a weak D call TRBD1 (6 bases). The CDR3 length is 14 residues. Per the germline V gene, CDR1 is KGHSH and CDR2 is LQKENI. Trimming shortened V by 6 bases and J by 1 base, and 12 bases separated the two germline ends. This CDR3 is CASSPGAENTEAFF. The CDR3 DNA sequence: TGTGCCAGCTCGCCAGGGGCCGAGAACACTGAAGCTTTCTTT.

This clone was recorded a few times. This CDR3 is CASSVAVTNTDTQYF. In nucleotides, the CDR3 is TGTGCCAGCAGCGTGGCGGTTACCAACACAGATACGCAGTATTTT. The V call is TRBV9, the J call TRBJ2-3; D not certain. The germline V gene encodes CDR1 SGDLS and CDR2 YYNGEE. With 2 bases removed from V and 2 bases from J, the gap between germline ends came to 12 bases. The CDR3 extends over 15 amino acids.

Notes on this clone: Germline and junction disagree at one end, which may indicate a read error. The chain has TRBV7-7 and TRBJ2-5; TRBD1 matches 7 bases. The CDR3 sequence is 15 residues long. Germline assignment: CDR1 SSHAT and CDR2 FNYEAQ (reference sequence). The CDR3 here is CASSLGPTGRETQYF. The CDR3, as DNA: TGTGCTAGCAGCTTAGGCCCGACAGGGCGGGAGACCCAGTACTTC.

Written as DNA, the CDR3 is TGTGCCAGCAGCCCGAACACTGGGACTAGCGGGGAATACTTCTGGGAGCAGTACTTC. Its protein is CASSPNTGTSGEYFWEQYF. The V call is TRBV7-6, the J call TRBJ2-7, with 13 bases aligning to TRBD2. The CDR3 contains 19 residues. CDR1 is SGHVS, CDR2 FNYEAQ, per germline. After removal of 5 bases from V and 7 bases from J, the junction contained 20 bases not matched to a gene.

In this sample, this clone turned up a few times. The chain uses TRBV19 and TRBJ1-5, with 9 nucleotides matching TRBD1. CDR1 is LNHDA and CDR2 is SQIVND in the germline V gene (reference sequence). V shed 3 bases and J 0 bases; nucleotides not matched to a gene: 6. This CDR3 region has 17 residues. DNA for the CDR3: TGTGCCAGTAGTATTACAGGGGGCGGCGATAGCAATCAGCCCCAGCATTTT. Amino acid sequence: CASSITGGGDSNQPQHF.

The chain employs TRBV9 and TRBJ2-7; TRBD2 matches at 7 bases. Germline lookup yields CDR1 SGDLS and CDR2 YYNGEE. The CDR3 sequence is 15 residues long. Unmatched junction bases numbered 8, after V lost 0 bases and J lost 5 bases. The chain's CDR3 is CASSVASGGVDEQYF. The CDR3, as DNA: TGTGCCAGCAGCGTAGCCTCGGGGGGAGTTGACGAGCAGTACTTC.

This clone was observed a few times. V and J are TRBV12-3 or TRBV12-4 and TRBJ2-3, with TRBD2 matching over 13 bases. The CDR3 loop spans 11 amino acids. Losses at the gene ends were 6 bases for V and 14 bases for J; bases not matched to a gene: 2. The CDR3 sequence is CASRGLAGTYF. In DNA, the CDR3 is TGTGCCAGCAGGGGACTAGCGGGAACGTATTTT.

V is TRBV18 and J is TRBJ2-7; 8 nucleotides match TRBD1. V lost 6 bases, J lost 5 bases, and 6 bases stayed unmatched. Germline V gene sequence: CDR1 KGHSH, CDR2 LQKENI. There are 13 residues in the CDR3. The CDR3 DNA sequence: TGTGCCAGCTCCGGACAGGGAGCCCACGAGCAGTACTTC. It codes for CASSGQGAHEQYF.